The 5 T cell receptor beta chains below were found in one sample sequenced in a study of blood T cell repertoires in COVID-19. The protocol was immunoSEQ multiplex PCR, while the TCRdb copy is restricted to in-frame clones and leaves out a portion. The data show roughly 310,000 clones, 90% seen once. Sequenced sample: PBMCs or T cells enriched from blood (not recorded which). These receptors were collected from a man between 60 and 75 years old who had recovered from COVID-19.

The rearrangement joins TRBV4-3 to TRBJ2-2; a weak D match, TRBD2 (6 bases). The germline V gene has CDR1 LGHNA and CDR2 YSLEER. Trimming removed 1 base from V and 6 bases from J, with 21 bases in between. The CDR3 has 18 residues. The CDR3 nucleotides read TGCGCCAGCAGCCAAGCTAGTGGCGCGGGACTCTTCGCCGGGGAGCTGTTTTTT. This sequence encodes CASSQASGAGLFAGELFF.

V gene TRBV19 combines with J gene TRBJ2-3; the match to TRBD2 covers 11 bases. The CDR3 runs to 16 residues. Germline V lookup: CDR1 LNHDA, CDR2 SQIVND (reference sequence). Germline trimming cut 3 bases from V and 6 bases from J; bases unmatched to any gene: 8. The CDR3 sequence is CASSIGASGGYDTQYF. The CDR3 nucleotides are TGTGCCAGTAGTATCGGAGCTAGCGGGGGGTACGATACGCAGTATTTT.

A word on this clone: Within the sample, other DNA sequences also encode this same CDR3. The rearrangement uses TRBV14 and TRBJ1-2; 7 bases agree with TRBD1. The V and J ends lost 3 bases and 2 bases, in that order; junction bases with no gene match: 0. Looked up from germline, CDR1 is SGHDN and CDR2 is FVKESK. This CDR3 spans 13 amino acids. In DNA, the CDR3 is TGTGCCAGCAGCCAGGGACAGAACTATGGCTACACCTTC. It translates to CASSQGQNYGYTF.

The chain joins TRBV30 to TRBJ2-1; maybe TRBD1 (6 bases). Trimming pared 4 bases from V and 1 base from J, leaving 8 bases between. The germline CDR1 and CDR2 sequences are GTSNPN and SVGIG (reference sequence). The length of the CDR3 is 13 residues. The DNA for the CDR3 is TGTGCCTGGAACAGGGTTTCCTACAATGAGCAGTTCTTC. The encoded protein is CAWNRVSYNEQFF. Filled out from reference TRBV30 and TRBJ2-1, the complete variable domain reads SQTIHQWPATLVQPVGSPLSLECTVEGTSNPNLYWYRQAAGRGLQLLFYSVGIGQISSEVPQNLSASRPQDRQFILSSKKLLLSDSGFYLCAWNRVSYNEQFFGPGTRLTVL.

The chain links TRBV9 to TRBJ2-1; 7 bases agree with TRBD2. CDR3 size: 15 residues. Losses at the gene ends were 6 bases for V and 3 bases for J; bases not matched to a gene: 9. Germline V gives CDR1 SGDLS, CDR2 YYNGEE. CDR3 loop: CASTPGTNLYNEQFF. CDR3 nucleotide sequence: TGTGCCAGCACCCCGGGGACTAACCTCTACAATGAGCAGTTCTTC. The variable domain in full, completed from reference TRBV9 and TRBJ2-1, reads DSGVTQTPKHLITATGQRVTLRCSPRSGDLSVYWYQQSLDQGLQFLIQYYNGEERAKGNILERFSAQQFPDLHSELNLSSLELGDSALYFCASTPGTNLYNEQFFGPGTRLTVL.